The 15 T cell receptor beta chains reported below all come from one sample, sequenced in a study of cytomegalovirus exposure and HLA in healthy donors. Both 60 Vbeta primers and 13 Jbeta primers went into the PCR. Sequencing was performed with immunoSEQ multiplex PCR; in TCRdb, only in-frame clones are kept and a portion is missing. The sample comprises fewer than 200,000 clones, roughly 80% of which are singletons, and roughly 2.7% rests with the top ten. Sequencing was done on a sample of PBMCs. Source of these receptors: a female donor in good health and CMV-seronegative.

For the CDR3, the DNA is TGTGCCAGCAGTCTCCGGGACATTAGCAATCAGCCCCAGCATTTT. It translates to CASSLRDISNQPQHF. The chain recombines TRBV6-6 with TRBJ1-5, with D perhaps matching TRBD1 (6 bases). V lost 5 bases and J 0 bases, leaving 11 bases between the germline ends. Germline values: CDR1 MNHNY, CDR2 SVGAGI (reference sequence). The CDR3 runs to 15 residues.

The chain links TRBV7-3 to TRBJ2-2; 13 bases align to TRBD2. Germline CDR1 SGHTA, CDR2 FQGTGA. The CDR3 extends over 16 amino acids. V was clipped by 4 bases and J by 4 bases; unmatched bases: 3. In DNA, the CDR3 is TGTGCCAGCAGCTCGACTAGCGGGGGGCTCACCGGGGAGCTGTTTTTT. It codes for CASSSTSGGLTGELFF.

V usage is TRBV7-2 and J usage is TRBJ1-2; perhaps TRBD1 as D (6 bases). This CDR3 comprises 13 residues. Trimming shortened V by 5 bases and J by 4 bases, and 11 bases separated the two germline ends. Germline loops: CDR1 SGHTA, CDR2 FQGNSA. CDR3 DNA: TGTGCCAGCAGCGCCGACAGGCGCTATGGCTACACCTTC. It yields the protein CASSADRRYGYTF.

CDR3 loop: CASSVGGVPSYEQYF. The DNA of the CDR3 is TGTGCCAGTAGTGTCGGGGGGGTCCCCTCCTACGAGCAGTACTTC. This rearrangement joins TRBV19 to TRBJ2-7; 8 nucleotides agree with TRBD2. V dropped 5 bases and J dropped 0; count of bases not matched to a gene: 6. The CDR3 totals 15 residues. Per the germline V gene, CDR1 is LNHDA and CDR2 is SQIVND (reference sequence).

The rearrangement links TRBV7-3 to TRBJ2-7; 7 nucleotides align to TRBD1. Germline V CDR1 and CDR2: SGHTA, FQGTGA. Trimming removed 4 bases from V and 3 bases from J; junction bases left unmatched: 3. This CDR3 is built from 13 residues. The CDR3 region is CASSYRDSYEQYF. The CDR3 nucleotides are TGTGCCAGCAGCTACCGGGACAGCTACGAGCAGTACTTC.

This chain uses TRBV28 with TRBJ1-1; D remains unclear. Looked up from germline, CDR1 is MDHEN and CDR2 is SYDVKM. V lost 3 bases to trimming and J lost 2 bases, with 16 bases between them. The CDR3 length is 16 residues. CDR3 nucleotides: TGTGCCAGCAGTTTGGTAGGCATACGGAGAAACACTGAAGCTTTCTTT. As protein: CASSLVGIRRNTEAFF.

The sample holds one count of this clone. V usage is TRBV30 and J usage is TRBJ1-2; 8 bases fit TRBD1. The CDR3 sequence is 13 residues long. The J segment lost 3 bases and the V segment lost 4 bases, leaving 4 bases of the junction unmatched. CDR1 GTSNPN and CDR2 SVGIG come from the germline V gene (reference sequence). The CDR3: CAWTQGEDYGYTF. Here the CDR3 DNA reads TGTGCCTGGACACAGGGGGAGGACTATGGCTACACCTTC.

The V gene is TRBV7-3, the J gene TRBJ1-1; maybe TRBD1 (5 bases). The CDR3 contains 13 residues. Germline V lookup: CDR1 SGHTA, CDR2 FQGTGA. V was cut by 0 bases and J by 6 bases, with 8 bases left in between. Here the CDR3 reads CASSLTWGAEAFF. Written as DNA, the CDR3 is TGTGCCAGCAGCTTAACGTGGGGGGCTGAAGCTTTCTTT.

This clone was detected a few times. This chain joins TRBV7-9 and TRBJ2-2, with 7 bases lining up with TRBD1. Germline assignment: CDR1 SEHNR and CDR2 FQNEAQ (reference sequence). The CDR3 spans 14 residues. The V and J ends lost 5 bases and 6 bases, in that order; junction bases with no gene match: 6. CDR3 nucleotide sequence: TGTGCCAGCAGCCCTCGACAGGGATCCGGGGAGCTGTTTTTT. Translating gives CASSPRQGSGELFF.

The chain recombines TRBV27 with TRBJ1-1, with D possibly being TRBD1 (5 bases). The CDR3 sequence is 14 residues long. Trimming stripped 3 bases from V and 3 bases from J, with 11 bases between. From germline, CDR1 is MNHEY and CDR2 SMNVEV (reference sequence). In DNA form, the CDR3 reads TGTGCCAGCAGTTTTCAAAGACAGTACACTGAAGCTTTCTTT. It yields the protein CASSFQRQYTEAFF.

A word on this clone: At one end, the junction sequence differs from germline, possibly due to a read error. V and J are TRBV7-2 and TRBJ2-7; TRBD1 is a possible D gene (6 bases). The germline V gene encodes CDR1 SGHTA and CDR2 FQGNSA. The CDR3 has 13 amino acids. CDR3 nucleotide sequence: TGTGCCGGCAGCTTCCCAGGGGAGTACGAGCAGTACTTC. Amino acids: CAGSFPGEYEQYF.

This chain uses TRBV4-1 with TRBJ2-4; tentatively, D is TRBD2 (6 bases). Trimming stripped 4 bases from V and 8 bases from J, with 15 bases between. This CDR3 is built from 14 residues. Germline lookup yields CDR1 MGHRA and CDR2 YSYEKL. CDR3 in amino acids: CASSPPGTRDIQYF. Written as DNA, the CDR3 is TGCGCCAGCAGCCCCCCCGGGACTCGTGACATTCAGTACTTC.

This chain uses TRBV5-1 with TRBJ2-3, with D perhaps matching TRBD2 (5 bases). The ends were cut back, 2 bases at V and 4 bases at J, with 8 bases in the middle. The CDR3 spans 13 residues. Germline loops: CDR1 SGHRS, CDR2 YFSETQ. This CDR3 reads CASSFPGADTQYF. The CDR3 coding sequence is TGCGCCAGCAGCTTCCCCGGGGCAGATACGCAGTATTTT.

The V call is TRBV25-1, the J call TRBJ1-2; D is unresolved. Trimming removed 3 bases at V and 3 bases at J, with 11 bases between. The germline CDR1 and CDR2 sequences are MGHDK and SYGVNS. The CDR3 is 14 residues long. CDR3 amino acids: CASSEPQLHYGYTF. CDR3 bases: TGTGCCAGCAGTGAGCCACAGTTACACTATGGCTACACCTTC.

V gene TRBV5-1 combines with J gene TRBJ2-7, with 9 bases that match TRBD1. The junction had 14 bases not matched to a gene; V was cut back by 4 bases and J by 0 bases. This CDR3 is built from 18 residues. In germline, CDR1 is SGHRS, CDR2 YFSETQ. In DNA form, the CDR3 reads TGCGCCAGCAGCCCCGCCTTGCGGGGGACAGGGATCTCCTACGAGCAGTACTTC. This codes for CASSPALRGTGISYEQYF.